The T cell receptor (beta chain) described here comes from a study of OX40 agonist ivuxolimab in advanced cancers. As for the study more broadly: Ivuxolimab was a fully human IgG2 agonistic monoclonal antibody targeting the costimulatory receptor OX40 (CD134). The paper reports the monotherapy dose-escalation portion (N of about 50 patients) of the phase I ivuxolimab trial. In the dose-escalation cohort, roughly four fifths of patients were male, and the mean age was around 60 years, with a range of roughly 20 to 80. Patients were allowed to have had prior anti-PD-1, anti-PD-L1 or anti-CTLA-4 therapy, and around 37% of the dose-escalation patients had previously received checkpoint inhibitors. Of the roughly 52 patients in dose escalation, about 20 had hepatocellular carcinoma, roughly 15 had melanoma, 9 had renal cell carcinoma and 9 had head and neck cancer. The point of sequencing TCRbeta in the periphery was to test whether ivuxolimab changed TCR sequence diversity and drove clonal T-cell expansion. Three dose-escalation patients achieved partial responses, one with hepatocellular carcinoma and two with cutaneous melanoma. Intravenous ivuxolimab was administered to patients every 2 weeks at six dose levels: 0.01, 0.1, 0.3, 1.5, 3 and 10 mg/kg.

The paper's findings and limits, for the study overall: Partial responders in the 0.1-3.0 mg/kg groups had among the lowest normalized peripheral clonal expansion, especially among CD8+ T cells. At doses from 0.1 to 3.0 mg/kg, clonal expansion was seen in both CD4+ and CD8+ blood T cells between baseline and week 6. Low levels of normalized T-cell clonal expansion were also shown by some nonresponding patients. Antigen specificity was not determined for the clonally expanded peripheral T cells. After ivuxolimab, expanded clones were on average more numerous among CD8+ T cells than among CD4+ T cells.

On this clone itself: Its binding antigen is unknown. Base quality data are lacking; no much larger clone is found one base away.

Its CDR3 holds 16 amino acids, cysteine through phenylalanine. Kept here is only the CDR3 DNA, which spans 48 bases and is read in frame from base 1. Sequences MDHEN (CDR1) and SYDVKM (CDR2) are obtained from the germline V gene. Trimming leaves V shorter by 4 bases and J shorter by 5 bases, with the junction holding 10 bases beyond the gene matches. Genomic DNA was isolated from the sorted cells so that the TCRbeta CDR3 region could be sequenced. The immunoSEQ Assay was used for sequencing of TCRbeta CDR3 regions. Not all clones reach the TCRdb copy of this immuneACCESS table, which keeps in-frame sequences only. Checked studies attribute under half of the gap to unresolved V genes and leave the rest unexplained. This sample is represented by about 55,000 clones; 88% of them were singletons. The biggest ten clones account for 5.5% to 8% of the sample. The trial excluded patients who had a history of autoimmune disease or were on systemic immunosuppression. Peripheral blood for TCR sequencing was drawn from every dose cohort at baseline, at cycle 4 day 1 and at cycle 7 day 1. The samples were taken from a phase I, first-in-human, multicenter, open-label dose-escalation trial of ivuxolimab. Adults with locally advanced or metastatic melanoma, renal cell, hepatocellular, or head and neck squamous cell carcinoma were enrolled in the trial. Before TCR sequencing, CD4+ T cells and CD8+ T cells from peripheral blood were sorted into separate populations.

The receptor's source is an adult with an advanced solid tumor such as melanoma, head and neck, liver or kidney cancer. The V and J segments used are TRBV28 and TRBJ2-1; 8 central bases correspond to TRBD1. Sequenced material: CD4+ or CD8+ T cells sorted from blood, taken in a trial of the OX40 agonist ivuxolimab. The nucleotide sequence is TGTGCCAGCAGTTCGACCCGACAGGGGCGTGACAATGAGCAGTTCTTC. It specifies CASSSTRQGRDNEQFF.